This T cell receptor beta chain appears in the sequencing data of a study of brain T cells in children with intractable seizures. Libraries were prepared by immunoSEQ multiplex PCR; TCRdb keeps only in-frame clonotypes and omits some of them. Of about 320,000 clones listed, nearly 95% were seen once; the top ten hold 4.5% to 7%. The study's findings and limits: Clones missing pre-surgery may reflect undersampling of that blood sample.

Time point described: blood from clinic visit 5 months post-surgery; TSC patient then seizure free. Sequencing was limited to surgery cases with top T cell transcript signatures in brain tissue. With regard to this clone: Its antigen remains unidentified.

The CDR3 has 11 amino acids. Germline V gene data show CDR1 as SGDLS and CDR2 as YYNGEE. V lost 3 bases and J 8 bases, leaving 8 bases between the germline ends. This sequence was found in a boy younger than two with tuberous sclerosis and intractable seizures. The chain recombines TRBV9 with TRBJ1-2, with D maybe TRBD1 (6 bases). The specimen was peripheral blood, collected 4 to 5 months after surgery. The CDR3 spells CASSGQAGYTF. In DNA form, the CDR3 reads TGTGCCAGCAGCGGACAGGCGGGCTACACCTTC.